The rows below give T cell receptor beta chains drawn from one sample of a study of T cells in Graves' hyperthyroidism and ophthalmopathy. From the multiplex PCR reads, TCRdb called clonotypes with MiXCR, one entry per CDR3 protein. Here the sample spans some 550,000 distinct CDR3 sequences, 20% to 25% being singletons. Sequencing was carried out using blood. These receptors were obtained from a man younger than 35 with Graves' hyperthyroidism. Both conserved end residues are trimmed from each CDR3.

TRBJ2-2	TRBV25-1	ASSDLDRGFFGELF
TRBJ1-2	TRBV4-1	ASSQRSPHRELST
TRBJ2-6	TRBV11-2	ASSLGQYFSGANVLT
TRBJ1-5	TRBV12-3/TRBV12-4	ASSFGTHVQPQH
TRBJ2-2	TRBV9	ASSPREGTGELF
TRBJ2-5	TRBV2	ASTAGVETQY
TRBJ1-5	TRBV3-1	ASSHSSGQVDQPQH
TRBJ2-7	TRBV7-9	ANSRASGVSYEQY
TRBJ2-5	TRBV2	ASSERWGPDPETQY
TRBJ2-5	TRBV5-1	ASSYRKGQY
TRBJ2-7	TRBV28	ASRTGTTLSYEQY
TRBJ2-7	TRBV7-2	ASSGGIEQY
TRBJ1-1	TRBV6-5	ASSYKGYAF
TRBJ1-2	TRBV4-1	ASRRTGKDYT
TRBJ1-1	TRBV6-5	ASSYLRGATEAF
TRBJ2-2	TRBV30	AWSVPWEPGELF
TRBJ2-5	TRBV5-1	ASSSQPGQRGETQY
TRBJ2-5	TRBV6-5	ASSYVTGGSETQY
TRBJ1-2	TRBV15	ATSRDLGTGMEGYT
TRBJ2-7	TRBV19	ASSTLAGEQY
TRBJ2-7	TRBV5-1	ASSSLDWESSYEQY